Presented here are 27 T cell receptor beta chains from one specimen sequenced in a study of blood T cell repertoires in COVID-19. Some clones are missing from TCRdb's copy, which holds only in-frame ones; the method was immunoSEQ multiplex PCR. The sample has under 95,000 clones, roughly 87% seen once. The specimen sequenced was peripheral blood. Receptor source: a woman between 50 and 59 years old with acute or convalescent COVID-19.

The chain combines TRBV4-3 with TRBJ1-2; D not resolved. Trimming left V 2 bases short and J 5 bases short, with 6 bases between. The CDR3 runs to 12 residues. Germline loops: CDR1 LGHNA, CDR2 YSLEER. CDR3 sequence reads: CASSQRDYGYTF. The CDR3 DNA reads TGCGCCAGCAGCCAACGGGATTATGGCTACACCTTC.

A few counts support this clone. The V and J genes are TRBV7-8 and TRBJ1-1, with TRBD1 identical over 8 bases. Per the germline V gene, CDR1 is SGHVS and CDR2 is FQNEAQ. The CDR3 length is 14 residues. With 0 bases clipped from V and 6 bases from J, the junction kept 3 bases outside the gene matches. CDR3: CASSLAQGAAEAFF. DNA of the CDR3: TGTGCCAGCAGCTTAGCTCAGGGGGCAGCTGAAGCTTTCTTT. Variable domain in full (rest from reference TRBV7-8 and TRBJ1-1): GAGVSQSPRYKVAKRGQDVALRCDPISGHVSLFWYQQALGQGPEFLTYFQNEAQLDKSGLPSDRFFAERPEGSVSTLKIQRTQQEDSAVYLCASSLAQGAAEAFFGQGTRLTVV.

The chain links TRBV6-2 or TRBV6-3 to TRBJ1-3, with 8 bases fitting TRBD1. The V gene's germline CDR1 is MNHEY and CDR2 SVGEGT. V trimming: 6 bases; J trimming: 1 base; junction bases outside the gene matches: 5. This CDR3 is built from 15 residues. CDR3 in amino acids: CASSDDRGSGNTIYF. The DNA for the CDR3 is TGTGCCAGCAGCGACGACAGGGGATCTGGAAACACCATATATTTT.

This CDR3 is CASSWDRGVRDTQYF. CDR3 nucleotide sequence: TGTGCCAGCAGCTGGGACAGGGGCGTTCGGGATACGCAGTATTTT. V is TRBV13 and J is TRBJ2-3; 10 bases are shared with TRBD1. This CDR3 spans 15 amino acids. With V trimmed by 4 bases and J by 6 bases, 7 bases remained unmatched. The germline CDR1 and CDR2 sequences are PRHDT and FYEKMQ (reference sequence).

The CDR3 DNA is TGCGCCAGCAGTTTGTTCGTCACAGATACGCAGTATTTT. Translation gives CASSLFVTDTQYF. The V gene is TRBV5-1, the J gene TRBJ2-3; no clear D. The CDR3 sequence is 13 residues long. Germline V gene lookup returns CDR1 SGHRS and CDR2 YFSETQ. V lost 5 bases and J 2 bases, leaving 9 bases between the germline ends.

This clone has just one count. This chain uses TRBV5-1 with TRBJ2-5; D remains unclear. V shed 0 bases and J shed 4 bases, with 7 bases lying between them. CDR1 and CDR2 (germline): SGHRS, YFSETQ. This CDR3 is built from 13 residues. The CDR3 nucleotides are TGCGCCAGCAGCTTGGGACACGTAGAGACCCAGTACTTC. Its protein is CASSLGHVETQYF.

This chain connects TRBV28 to TRBJ1-2, with TRBD1 matching over 11 bases. CDR3 length equals 16 residues. V trimming: 7 bases; J trimming: 6 bases; junction bases outside the gene matches: 13. From germline, CDR1 is MDHEN and CDR2 SYDVKM. CDR3 in amino acids: CASKTSPGQGVNGYTF. DNA of the CDR3: TGTGCCAGCAAAACCTCACCGGGACAGGGGGTTAATGGCTACACCTTC.

The chain combines TRBV6-5 with TRBJ1-2; 9 nucleotides line up with TRBD1. The CDR3 consists of 13 residues. The junction had 6 bases not matched to a gene; V was cut back by 7 bases and J by 6 bases. Germline values: CDR1 MNHEY, CDR2 SVGAGI. This CDR3 is CASTRTGADGYTF. The DNA of the CDR3 is TGTGCCAGCACTAGGACAGGGGCGGATGGCTACACCTTC.

This rearrangement joins TRBV18 to TRBJ1-3; perhaps TRBD1 as D (6 bases). The V and J ends lost 5 bases and 0 bases respectively, with 11 bases between them. The CDR3 covers 15 residues. Germline CDR1 reads KGHSH; CDR2 reads LQKENI. The CDR3 reads CASSTDSHSGNTIYF. The CDR3, as DNA: TGTGCCAGCTCAACGGACAGCCACTCTGGAAACACCATATATTTT.

The genes are TRBV28 and TRBJ2-5; no clear D. Deletions cut 4 bases from V and 1 base from J, with 22 bases between. Germline V lookup: CDR1 MDHEN, CDR2 SYDVKM. This CDR3 spans 18 amino acids. The CDR3 sequence: CASSSNRAVLKSQETQYF. CDR3 in DNA: TGTGCCAGCAGTTCCAACAGAGCCGTCCTCAAATCCCAAGAGACCCAGTACTTC.

The V call is TRBV5-1, the J call TRBJ2-7; perhaps TRBD1 as D (6 bases). V lost 3 bases, J lost 1 base, and 14 bases lay in between. The germline CDR1 and CDR2 sequences are SGHRS and YFSETQ. CDR3 length: 15 residues. CDR3 in amino acids: CASSSQGIESYEQYF. DNA of the CDR3: TGCGCCAGCAGCTCTCAGGGGATTGAATCCTACGAGCAGTACTTC. Variable domain in full (rest from reference TRBV5-1 and TRBJ2-7): KAGVTQTPRYLIKTRGQQVTLSCSPISGHRSVSWYQQTPGQGLQFLFEYFSETQRNKGNFPGRFSGRQFSNSRSEMNVSTLELGDSALYLCASSSQGIESYEQYFGPGTRLTVT.

The CDR3 DNA reads TGTGCCAGCAGCCCGGACAGGATTAGCAATCAGCCCCAGCATTTT. Its protein product is CASSPDRISNQPQHF. The rearrangement uses TRBV7-2 and TRBJ1-5; 7 nucleotides agree with TRBD1. V lost 5 bases, J lost 0 bases, and 4 bases stayed unmatched. The CDR3 is made up of 15 amino acids. CDR1 is SGHTA, CDR2 FQGNSA, per germline. Using reference TRBV7-2 and TRBJ1-5 for the parts outside the CDR3, the full variable domain is GAGVSQSPSNKVTEKGKDVELRCDPISGHTALYWYRQSLGQGLEFLIYFQGNSAPDKSGLPSDRFSAERTGGSVSTLTIQRTQQEDSAVYLCASSPDRISNQPQHFGDGTRLSIL.

The chain couples TRBV15 to TRBJ1-2; 7 bases fit TRBD1. With V trimmed by 0 bases and J by 7 bases, 20 bases remained unmatched. CDR1 and CDR2 (germline): LNHNV, YYDKDF (reference sequence). This CDR3 has 19 amino acids. The CDR3 is CATSRDWGSRGFSGGGYTF. CDR3 bases: TGTGCCACCAGCAGAGATTGGGGTTCCAGGGGGTTTAGTGGCGGTGGCTACACCTTC.

This chain uses TRBV15 with TRBJ1-1; D is unresolved. Germline assignment: CDR1 LNHNV and CDR2 YYDKDF (reference sequence). V lost 4 bases to trimming and J lost 2 bases, with 8 bases between them. The CDR3 has 13 residues. In DNA, the CDR3 is TGTGCCACCAGCATCCGGAGCAACACTGAAGCTTTCTTT. This codes for CATSIRSNTEAFF.

This chain joins TRBV30 and TRBJ1-6, with TRBD1 as a possible D gene (5 bases). The length of the CDR3 is 17 residues. The germline V and J ends were trimmed by 0 bases and 5 bases, with 17 bases remaining between them. In germline, CDR1 is GTSNPN, CDR2 SVGIG (reference sequence). CDR3 DNA: TGTGCCTGGAGTGTATCCGGGGGTAATGGGAATAATTCACCCCTCCACTTT. This sequence encodes CAWSVSGGNGNNSPLHF. Together with reference TRBV30 and TRBJ1-6, the CDR3 gives the full variable domain: SQTIHQWPATLVQPVGSPLSLECTVEGTSNPNLYWYRQAAGRGLQLLFYSVGIGQISSEVPQNLSASRPQDRQFILSSKKLLLSDSGFYLCAWSVSGGNGNNSPLHFGNGTRLTVT.

V and J are TRBV9 and TRBJ2-3; perhaps TRBD2 as D (5 bases). The CDR3 sequence is 15 residues long. Trimming removed 3 bases from V and 2 bases from J, with 13 bases in between. Germline assignment: CDR1 SGDLS and CDR2 YYNGEE. The DNA for the CDR3 is TGTGCCAGCAGCGCTAGGAGGTCCTCCACAGATACGCAGTATTTT. Protein product: CASSARRSSTDTQYF.

This clone was detected only a few times. The J gene is TRBJ1-5, the V gene TRBV19; TRBD1 matches at 8 bases. With V trimmed by 2 bases and J by 10 bases, 16 bases remained unmatched. The CDR3 consists of 17 residues. Germline CDR1 reads LNHDA; CDR2 reads SQIVND (reference sequence). The CDR3 spells CASSIRGGQGSADPQHF. CDR3 nucleotide sequence: TGTGCCAGTAGTATACGGGGAGGACAGGGATCCGCCGATCCCCAGCATTTT.

This clone was seen only once. The CDR3 bases are TGTGCCAGCAGTGAAGGGACAGGTTTCGACAATGAGCAGTTCTTC. Translation gives CASSEGTGFDNEQFF. The V and J genes are TRBV6-1 and TRBJ2-1, with TRBD1 identical over 7 bases. CDR1 is MNHNS and CDR2 is SASEGT in the germline V gene. The ends lost 1 base at V and 5 bases at J; junction bases unmatched: 5. CDR3 size: 15 residues.

The rearrangement links TRBV7-8 to TRBJ1-4; D is perhaps TRBD1 (5 bases). This CDR3 region has 15 residues. The germline V gene encodes CDR1 SGHVS and CDR2 FQNEAQ. Trimming cost V 1 base and J 8 bases, with 14 bases left between them. The CDR3 region is CASSLGQGYREKLFF. CDR3 nucleotide sequence: TGTGCCAGCAGCTTAGGGCAGGGTTATAGGGAAAAACTGTTTTTT.

This sequence joins TRBV28 and TRBJ2-1, with 9 bases fitting TRBD1. CDR1 MDHEN and CDR2 SYDVKM come from the germline V gene. This CDR3 has 15 amino acids. Losses at the gene ends were 5 bases for V and 5 bases for J; bases not matched to a gene: 7. The CDR3 DNA reads TGTGCCAGCAGTCAAATCTGGACAGGGGACAATGAGCAGTTCTTC. Residues: CASSQIWTGDNEQFF.

V gene TRBV9 combines with J gene TRBJ2-5, with TRBD1 matching over 8 bases. CDR3 length: 15 residues. Trimming cost V 0 bases and J 4 bases; bases outside gene matches: 5. Per germline, CDR1 SGDLS and CDR2 YYNGEE. CDR3 region: CASSVEQGVGETQYF. The CDR3 DNA reads as TGTGCCAGCAGCGTAGAACAGGGGGTAGGAGAGACCCAGTACTTC.

This rearrangement joins TRBV15 to TRBJ2-3; 8 nucleotides line up with TRBD2. After removal of 1 base from V and 3 bases from J, the junction contained 12 bases not matched to a gene. The CDR3 covers 18 residues. CDR1 and CDR2 (germline): LNHNV, YYDKDF (reference sequence). CDR3 sequence reads: CATSRGPPRGGRTDTQYF. For the CDR3, the DNA is TGTGCCACCAGCAGAGGCCCCCCCCGGGGCGGGAGGACAGATACGCAGTATTTT.

The V and J genes are TRBV12-3 or TRBV12-4 and TRBJ1-1; D is perhaps TRBD1 (5 bases). V gave up 4 bases and J gave up 4 bases, with 7 bases separating them. There are 12 residues in the CDR3. The CDR3 region is CASSWGGTEAFF. As DNA, the CDR3 is TGTGCCAGCAGTTGGGGGGGCACTGAAGCTTTCTTT.

By frequency in the sample, this clone is medium-sized. V usage is TRBV7-9 and J usage is TRBJ1-5, with 9 bases aligning to TRBD1. From germline, CDR1 is SEHNR and CDR2 FQNEAQ (reference sequence). The V segment lost 4 bases and the J segment 0 bases; nucleotides outside the gene matches: 10. CDR3 length equals 18 residues. DNA for the CDR3: TGTGCCAGCAGCTCCTCTACAGGGGGCTATTATAGCAATCAGCCCCAGCATTTT. Its protein is CASSSSTGGYYSNQPQHF.

The chain links TRBV7-9 to TRBJ1-1, with TRBD1 as a possible D gene (6 bases). CDR1 and CDR2 (germline): SEHNR, FQNEAQ (reference sequence). The length of the CDR3 is 13 residues. Trimming left V 4 bases short and J 5 bases short, with 11 bases between. CDR3 sequence: CASSSPDRTEAFF. CDR3 nucleotide sequence: TGTGCCAGCAGCTCCCCGGACAGAACTGAAGCTTTCTTT. Full variable domain (missing parts from reference TRBV7-9 and TRBJ1-1): DTGVSQNPRHKITKRGQNVTFRCDPISEHNRLYWYRQTLGQGPEFLTYFQNEAQLEKSRLLSDRFSAERPKGSFSTLEIQRTEQGDSAMYLCASSSPDRTEAFFGQGTRLTVV.

This chain joins TRBV25-1 and TRBJ1-1; a possible D gene is TRBD1 (6 bases). The V gene lost 6 bases and the J gene lost 2 bases, with 13 bases spanning the gap. Germline loops: CDR1 MGHDK, CDR2 SYGVNS. The CDR3 covers 14 residues. This CDR3 reads CASRGAARNTEAFF. CDR3 DNA: TGTGCCAGCAGGGGGGCTGCGAGAAACACTGAAGCTTTCTTT.

Note on this clone: The junction departs from germline at one end; a sequencing error may be responsible. The chain is built from TRBV2 and TRBJ2-4, with 10 nucleotides matching TRBD2. Germline CDR1 reads SNHLY; CDR2 reads FYNNEI. This CDR3 has 14 residues. CDR3 sequence: CASSVALAGPGGDF. The CDR3 DNA is TGTGCCAGCAGTGTTGCACTAGCGGGGCCTGGGGGGGACTTC.